Below are 25 T cell receptor beta chains sequenced from a single sample in a study of cytomegalovirus exposure and HLA in healthy donors. The assay was immunoSEQ multiplex PCR, and TCRdb's table has in-frame clones only and misses some. The profile shows 200,000 to 250,000 clones, 80% to 90% of them singletons. The sequenced material came from PBMCs. These receptors were collected from a woman in her late teens or twenties in good health and CMV-seropositive.

The chain employs TRBV4-1 and TRBJ2-1; possibly TRBD2 for D (5 bases). Trimming stripped 0 bases from V and 3 bases from J, with 15 bases between. In germline, CDR1 is MGHRA, CDR2 YSYEKL. The CDR3 spans 17 residues. Written as DNA, the CDR3 is TGCGCCAGCAGCCAAGACCAGGATACGGGGTACTACAATGAGCAGTTCTTC. As protein: CASSQDQDTGYYNEQFF.

The rearrangement uses TRBV6-5 and TRBJ2-7; weak D call: TRBD2 (6 bases). This CDR3 has 12 residues. The V end was cut by 6 bases, the J end by 6 bases, with 12 bases between. Germline V CDR1 and CDR2: MNHEY, SVGAGI. The CDR3 coding sequence is TGTGCCAGCAGCCAAACGGGGGTCGAGCAGTACTTC. It encodes CASSQTGVEQYF.

This chain links TRBV18 with TRBJ1-5; D is perhaps TRBD1 (5 bases). From germline, CDR1 is KGHSH and CDR2 LQKENI. This CDR3 has 13 amino acids. Trimming removed 3 bases at V and 7 bases at J, with 10 bases between. The CDR3 DNA sequence: TGTGCCAGCTCACCGGGGGGGGAGCAGCCCCAGCATTTT. Translation gives CASSPGGEQPQHF.

J is TRBJ2-1 and V is TRBV27; TRBD2 agrees at 11 bases. The CDR3 is 22 residues long. The germline CDR1 and CDR2 sequences are MNHEY and SMNVEV (reference sequence). V shed 0 bases and J 6 bases; nucleotides not matched to a gene: 22. The CDR3 region is CASSLSSLSFTGTSGPLNEQFF. The CDR3 coding sequence is TGTGCCAGCAGTTTATCGAGCCTTTCTTTCACCGGGACTAGCGGTCCCCTCAATGAGCAGTTCTTC.

The gene calls are TRBV11-2 and TRBJ2-3, with D unclear. CDR3 size: 13 residues. V lost 2 bases to trimming and J lost 3 bases, with 6 bases between them. The germline V gene encodes CDR1 SGHAT and CDR2 FQNNGV. Here the CDR3 reads CASSLLRTDTQYF. In nucleotides, the CDR3 is TGTGCCAGCAGCTTATTGAGGACAGATACGCAGTATTTT. The whole variable domain, filled in from reference TRBV11-2 and TRBJ2-3, reads EAGVAQSPRYKIIEKRQSVAFWCNPISGHATLYWYQQILGQGPKLLIQFQNNGVVDDSQLPKDRFSAERLKGVDSTLKIQPAKLEDSAVYLCASSLLRTDTQYFGPGTRLTVL.

The J gene is TRBJ2-7, the V gene TRBV28; 9 nucleotides agree with TRBD1. The CDR3 is 15 residues long. Germline lookup yields CDR1 MDHEN and CDR2 SYDVKM. Trimming removed 6 bases from V and 2 bases from J; junction bases left unmatched: 8. CDR3 amino acids: CASSPTDRGPYEQYF. For the CDR3, the DNA is TGTGCCAGCAGCCCGACGGACAGGGGCCCCTACGAGCAGTACTTC.

The rearrangement uses TRBV4-1 and TRBJ1-4; D remains ambiguous. The CDR3 is made up of 14 amino acids. Germline lookup yields CDR1 MGHRA and CDR2 YSYEKL. Trimming removed 0 bases at V and 5 bases at J, with 7 bases between. Here the CDR3 reads CASSQDDGNEKLFF. The CDR3 nucleotides are TGCGCCAGCAGCCAAGATGACGGGAATGAAAAACTGTTTTTT.

The rearrangement links TRBV5-1 to TRBJ2-7, with 9 bases matching TRBD1. Germline CDR1 SGHRS, CDR2 YFSETQ. The CDR3 runs 15 residues. V was pared by 2 bases and J by 3 bases, with 6 bases of the junction left unmatched. The CDR3 region is CASSLQGARFYEQYF. CDR3 DNA: TGCGCCAGCAGCTTACAGGGGGCAAGATTCTACGAGCAGTACTTC.

This sequence joins TRBV18 and TRBJ1-2, with 9 bases identical to TRBD1. Germline V gives CDR1 KGHSH, CDR2 LQKENI. This CDR3 region has 16 residues. The trim removed 3 bases at V and 4 bases at J, leaving 9 bases unmatched. CDR3 residues: CASSPIGTGSSYGYTF. The DNA of the CDR3 is TGTGCCAGCTCACCGATCGGGACAGGGAGTTCCTATGGCTACACCTTC.

The DNA of the CDR3 is TGCGCCAGCAGCCAAGGGACAGGGGGCGGTCAGCCCCAGCATTTT. Translated, it gives CASSQGTGGGQPQHF. The chain recombines TRBV4-1 with TRBJ1-5; 11 nucleotides line up with TRBD1. V lost 1 base, J lost 6 bases, and 2 bases stayed unmatched. The CDR3 is made up of 15 amino acids. CDR1 and CDR2 from the germline V gene are MGHRA and YSYEKL.

The rearrangement links TRBV6-5 to TRBJ2-7, with D unresolved. The CDR3 is made up of 12 amino acids. Per germline, CDR1 MNHEY and CDR2 SVGAGI. V lost 0 bases, J lost 8 bases, and 8 bases lay in between. DNA of the CDR3: TGTGCCAGCAGTTACTCCCAGTCTCAGCAGTACTTC. Its protein is CASSYSQSQQYF.

The table lists this clone with a count of one. The CDR3 DNA sequence: TGCGCCAGCAGCTCGACAGTGAACACTGAAGCTTTCTTT. It is translated as CASSSTVNTEAFF. V and J are TRBV5-1 and TRBJ1-1, with D possibly being TRBD1 (5 bases). Germline CDR1 is SGHRS and CDR2 is YFSETQ. Deletions cut 3 bases from V and 0 bases from J, with 6 bases between. The CDR3 length is 13 residues.

The V gene is TRBV5-1, the J gene TRBJ2-3; the D gene is possibly TRBD1 (5 bases). V lost 2 bases and J lost 2, with 15 bases in between. The germline gives CDR1 SGHRS, CDR2 YFSETQ. There are 16 residues in the CDR3. CDR3: CASSLGAFGVTDTQYF. The DNA of the CDR3 is TGCGCCAGCAGCTTAGGGGCGTTTGGGGTCACAGATACGCAGTATTTT. The full variable domain, with the rest looked up from reference TRBV5-1 and TRBJ2-3, is KAGVTQTPRYLIKTRGQQVTLSCSPISGHRSVSWYQQTPGQGLQFLFEYFSETQRNKGNFPGRFSGRQFSNSRSEMNVSTLELGDSALYLCASSLGAFGVTDTQYFGPGTRLTVL.

This clone was found a few times. The rearrangement links TRBV10-1 to TRBJ2-7; 8 positions match TRBD2. V shed 3 bases and J 5 bases; nucleotides not matched to a gene: 6. There are 14 residues in the CDR3. Per germline, CDR1 WNHNN and CDR2 SYGVQD (reference sequence). The CDR3 is CASSESGRPDEQYF. In DNA form, the CDR3 reads TGCGCCAGCAGTGAAAGCGGGAGACCGGACGAGCAGTACTTC.

The table lists this clone with a count of one. The chain employs TRBV4-1 and TRBJ2-7, with D perhaps TRBD1 (6 bases). The germline V gene encodes CDR1 MGHRA and CDR2 YSYEKL. V was cut by 3 bases and J by 6 bases, with 9 bases left in between. The CDR3 runs 12 residues. The CDR3 loop is CASSQMTGEQYF. Here the CDR3 DNA reads TGCGCCAGCAGCCAGATGACAGGCGAGCAGTACTTC.

This sequence joins TRBV25-1 and TRBJ2-7, with D perhaps TRBD1 (5 bases). Germline assignment: CDR1 MGHDK and CDR2 SYGVNS. V was clipped by 1 base and J by 0 bases, with 13 bases between them. The CDR3 is made up of 16 amino acids. CDR3 in amino acids: CASSEWGITSSYEQYF. CDR3 coding DNA: TGTGCCAGCAGTGAATGGGGCATTACAAGCTCCTACGAGCAGTACTTC.

A single count supports this clone. V is TRBV4-1 and J is TRBJ2-1; no clear D. The germline gives CDR1 MGHRA, CDR2 YSYEKL. The CDR3 contains 17 residues. V was shortened by 1 base and J by 0 bases, with 13 bases between the two germline ends. CDR3 DNA sequence: TGCGCCAGCAGCCAAGTGGTTAGATTGAGCTCCTACAATGAGCAGTTCTTC. Residues: CASSQVVRLSSYNEQFF.

The chain recombines TRBV27 with TRBJ2-7; 8 positions agree with TRBD2. V lost 2 bases to trimming and J lost 9 bases; unmatched junction nucleotides: 9. The length of the CDR3 is 14 residues. Germline values: CDR1 MNHEY, CDR2 SMNVEV (reference sequence). CDR3 bases: TGTGCCAGCAGTTTAAGGCTAGCGGGTCCCAGGCAGTACTTC. As protein: CASSLRLAGPRQYF.

The chain is built from TRBV6-1 and TRBJ2-7; D call uncertain. With 3 bases removed from V and 4 bases from J, the gap between germline ends came to 4 bases. Germline V gives CDR1 MNHNS, CDR2 SASEGT. The CDR3 sequence is 11 residues long. The CDR3 loop reads CASSDRYEQYF. In nucleotides, the CDR3 is TGTGCCAGCAGTGACCGTTACGAGCAGTACTTC.

The chain joins TRBV27 to TRBJ2-3; no definite D call. Trimming took off 3 bases at V and 8 bases at J, with 6 bases between the two ends. Germline V gene data show CDR1 as MNHEY and CDR2 as SMNVEV (reference sequence). The CDR3 extends over 11 amino acids. This CDR3 is CASSFSGTQYF. For the CDR3, the DNA is TGTGCCAGCAGTTTTTCCGGTACGCAGTATTTT.

This rearrangement joins TRBV28 to TRBJ2-7; a possible D gene is TRBD2 (6 bases). The germline gives CDR1 MDHEN, CDR2 SYDVKM. The V end lost 7 bases, the J end lost 4 bases, and 20 bases lay between the germline ends. CDR3 length: 15 residues. CDR3 sequence reads: CASIRVGGREYEQYF. As DNA, the CDR3 is TGTGCCAGCATCCGGGTGGGAGGCCGGGAATACGAGCAGTACTTC.

This clone was seen a few times. This rearrangement joins TRBV4-1 to TRBJ1-2; D unresolved. CDR1 is MGHRA, CDR2 YSYEKL, per germline. This CDR3 is built from 15 residues. Between the trimmed V and J ends, which lost 0 bases and 4 bases, there was a span of 12 bases. The CDR3 region is CASSQDGSIGYGYTF. The CDR3 DNA reads TGCGCCAGCAGCCAAGATGGGAGCATCGGCTATGGCTACACCTTC.

The chain combines TRBV19 with TRBJ2-7; TRBD1 might be the D (5 bases). The CDR3 is 17 residues long. V was pared by 6 bases and J by 0 bases, with 21 bases between. Looked up from germline, CDR1 is LNHDA and CDR2 is SQIVND (reference sequence). CDR3 residues: CASSHNLGHSSSYEQYF. CDR3 in DNA: TGTGCCAGTAGCCACAACCTCGGACACTCCAGCTCCTACGAGCAGTACTTC.

The chain joins TRBV28 to TRBJ2-7; no clear D. The germline V gene encodes CDR1 MDHEN and CDR2 SYDVKM. The CDR3 totals 12 residues. The ends were cut back, 2 bases at V and 6 bases at J, with 8 bases in the middle. The CDR3 is CASSLGPSEQYF. CDR3 nucleotide sequence: TGTGCCAGCAGTTTAGGCCCCAGCGAGCAGTACTTC.

The CDR3 DNA sequence: TGCGCCAGCAGCCAAGAAGGAGGAGTTCTAGCGGGAGTGTACAATGAGCAGTTCTTC. Its protein product is CASSQEGGVLAGVYNEQFF. J is TRBJ2-1 and V is TRBV4-1, with 10 bases that match TRBD2. This CDR3 comprises 19 residues. With 0 bases clipped from V and 4 bases from J, the junction kept 12 bases outside the gene matches. Germline loops: CDR1 MGHRA, CDR2 YSYEKL.